The T cell receptor beta chain described here comes from a study of blood T cell repertoires in COVID-19. Study in general: Acute-phase and convalescent COVID-19 samples originated in the United States, Italy and Spain. PBMCs, B-cell-depleted T cells, or T cells were the source of the cDNA or gDNA that made up the material.

The CDR3 is 17 amino acids. The germline V gene has CDR1 GTSNPN and CDR2 SVGIG (reference sequence). Trimming shortened V by 4 bases and J by 0 bases, and 19 bases separated the two germline ends. Per the original methods: Amplification of reference gene primers provided the estimated nucleated cell counts. Libraries were prepared by immunoSEQ multiplex PCR; TCRdb keeps only in-frame clonotypes and omits some of them. Clone size and the V and J calls come from that table; the DNA yielded D and trimming. The repertoire holds over 250,000 clones, 88% seen once, with 0.95% to 1% in the top ten. The rearrangement joins TRBV30 to TRBJ1-3; a possible D gene is TRBD1 (5 bases). The source is a woman in her forties who had recovered from COVID-19. Sequenced input: peripheral blood. The CDR3 sequence is CAWTPGLPGGSGNTIYF. CDR3 nucleotides: TGTGCCTGGACCCCGGGCCTCCCGGGGGGCTCTGGAAACACCATATATTTT.